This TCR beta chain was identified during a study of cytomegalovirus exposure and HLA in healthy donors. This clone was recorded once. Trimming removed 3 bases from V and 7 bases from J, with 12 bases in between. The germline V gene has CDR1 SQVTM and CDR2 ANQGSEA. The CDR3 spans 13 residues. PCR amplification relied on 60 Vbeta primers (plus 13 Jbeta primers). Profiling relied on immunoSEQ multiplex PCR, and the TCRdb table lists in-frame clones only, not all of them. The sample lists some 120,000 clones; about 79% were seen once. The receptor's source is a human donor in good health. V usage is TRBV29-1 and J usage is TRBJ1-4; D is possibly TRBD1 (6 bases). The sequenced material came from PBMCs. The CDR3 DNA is TGCAGCGTTGACGGGGGGGCTGGTGAAAAACTGTTTTTT. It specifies CSVDGGAGEKLFF.